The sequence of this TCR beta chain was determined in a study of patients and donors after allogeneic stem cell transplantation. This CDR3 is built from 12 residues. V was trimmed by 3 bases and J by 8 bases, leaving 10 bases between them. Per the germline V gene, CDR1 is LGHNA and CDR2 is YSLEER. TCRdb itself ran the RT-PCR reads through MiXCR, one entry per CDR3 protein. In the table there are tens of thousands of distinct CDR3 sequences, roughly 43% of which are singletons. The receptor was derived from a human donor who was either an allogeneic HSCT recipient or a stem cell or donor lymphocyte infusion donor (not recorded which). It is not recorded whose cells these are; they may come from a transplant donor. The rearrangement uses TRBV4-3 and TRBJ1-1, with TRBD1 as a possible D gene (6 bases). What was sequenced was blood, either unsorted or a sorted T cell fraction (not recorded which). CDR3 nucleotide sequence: TGCGCCAGCAGCCAGCAAGGACAGGAAGCTTTCTTT. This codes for CASSQQGQEAFF.